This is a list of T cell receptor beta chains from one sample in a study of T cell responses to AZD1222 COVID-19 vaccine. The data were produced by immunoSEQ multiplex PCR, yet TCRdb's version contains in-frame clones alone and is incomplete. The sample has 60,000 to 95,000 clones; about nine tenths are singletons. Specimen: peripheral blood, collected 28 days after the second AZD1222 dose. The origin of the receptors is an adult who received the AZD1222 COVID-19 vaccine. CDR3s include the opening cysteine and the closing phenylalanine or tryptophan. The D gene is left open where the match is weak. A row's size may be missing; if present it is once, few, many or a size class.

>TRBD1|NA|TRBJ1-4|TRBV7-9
TGTGCCAGCAGCTTAGGCGGGACAGCCCCAACTAATGAAAAACTGTTTTTT
CASSLGGTAPTNEKLFF
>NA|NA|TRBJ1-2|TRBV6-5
TGTGCCAGCAGCCGTCTGGGGCCTAACGTATTCGGCTACACCTTC
CASSRLGPNVFGYTF
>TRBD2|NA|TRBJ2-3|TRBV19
TGTGCCAGTAGTAGGTCCGGGACTAGTAGCACAGATACGCAGTATTTT
CASSRSGTSSTDTQYF
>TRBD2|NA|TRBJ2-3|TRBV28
TGTGCCAGCAGTTGGACTAGCGGGGGCACAGATACGCAGTATTTT
CASSWTSGGTDTQYF
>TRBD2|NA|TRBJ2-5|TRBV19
TGTGCCAGTAGTACATTCCGCGGGGGGGCCACAGAGACCCAGTACTTC
CASSTFRGGATETQYF
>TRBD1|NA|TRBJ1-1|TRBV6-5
TGTGCCAGCAGTTACTCGATGTGGGACAGGGGGTACGCTTTCTTT
CASSYSMWDRGYAFF
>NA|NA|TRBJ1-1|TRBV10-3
TGTGCCATCAATTCGGCTGGCCGAAACACTGAAGCTTTCTTT
CAINSAGRNTEAFF
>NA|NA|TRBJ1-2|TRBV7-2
TGTGCCAGCAGCTTAGGGCAGAGTGGGGCAGGCCCGGTGGGCTACACCTTC
CASSLGQSGAGPVGYTF
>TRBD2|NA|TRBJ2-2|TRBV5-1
TGCGCCAGCAGCTTGCCGGGCGGGGGTAGTGCCGGGGAGCTGTTTTTT
CASSLPGGGSAGELFF
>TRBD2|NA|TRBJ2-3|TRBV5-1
TGCGCCAGCAGCTATTCGGGACTAGCGGGGGGAATGGGCACAGATACGCAGTATTTT
CASSYSGLAGGMGTDTQYF
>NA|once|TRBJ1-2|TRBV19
TGTGCCACCTCCGCCGCGCAGCTCTATGGCTACACCTTC
CATSAAQLYGYTF
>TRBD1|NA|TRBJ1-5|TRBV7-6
TGTGCCAGCAGCCCAGGACAGGGGGGGAATCAGCCCCAGCATTTT
CASSPGQGGNQPQHF
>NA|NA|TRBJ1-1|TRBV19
TGTGCCAGTAGCCCCGGGAGAGCGGCCGTAAACACTGAAGCTTTCTTT
CASSPGRAAVNTEAFF
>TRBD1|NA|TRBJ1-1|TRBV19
TGTGCCAGTCAGGACAGGACCCCCTGGAGCACTGAAGCTTTCTTT
CASQDRTPWSTEAFF
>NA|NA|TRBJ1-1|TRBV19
TGTGCCAGTAGTAACCCGGGGGGTAACACTGAAGCTTTCTTT
CASSNPGGNTEAFF
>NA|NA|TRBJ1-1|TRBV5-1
TGCGCCAGCAGCTTGGAGGGGATCGGTGGGATCTTT
CASSLEGIGGIF
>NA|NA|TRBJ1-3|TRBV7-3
TGTGCCAGCAGCCCGGGACCTGGAAACACCATATATTTT
CASSPGPGNTIYF
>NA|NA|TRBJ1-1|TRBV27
TGTGCCAGTAAGACAATCACTGAAGCTTTCTTT
CASKTITEAFF
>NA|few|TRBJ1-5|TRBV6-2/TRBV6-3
TGTGCCAGCAGTCCCAGGGGAAGTGGTCAGCCCCAGCATTTT
CASSPRGSGQPQHF
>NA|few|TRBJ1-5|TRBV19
TGTGCCAGTAGTATAGACCATGACAGTGGAAATCAGCCCCAGCATTTT
CASSIDHDSGNQPQHF
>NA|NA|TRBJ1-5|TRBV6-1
TGTGCCAGCAGTGAAAAAGGCGGCGGGGGTCAGCCCCAGCATTTT
CASSEKGGGGQPQHF
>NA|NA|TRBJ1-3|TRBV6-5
TGTGCCAGCAGTTACGGAAACACCATATATTTT
CASSYGNTIYF
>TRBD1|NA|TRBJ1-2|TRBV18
TGTGCCAGCTCTTTTGACAGGGAAGACGGCTACACCTTC
CASSFDREDGYTF
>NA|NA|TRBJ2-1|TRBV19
TGTGCCAGTAGTATAGATTCCCCCCAGGAACTTCTCTACAATGAGCAGTTCTTC
CASSIDSPQELLYNEQFF
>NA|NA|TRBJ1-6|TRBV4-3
TGCGCCAGCAGCCAAGACGCGAGGACACCCCTCCACTTT
CASSQDARTPLHF
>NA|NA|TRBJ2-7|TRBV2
TGTGCCAGCAGTGGATACGAGCAGTACTTC
CASSGYEQYF
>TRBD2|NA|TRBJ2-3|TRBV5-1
TGCGCCAGCAGCCAACTGGGACTAGCGGGGGGAAATACGCAGTATTTT
CASSQLGLAGGNTQYF
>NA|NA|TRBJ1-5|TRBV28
TGTGCCAGCAGTTTCGGCGGTCAGCCCCAGCATTTT
CASSFGGQPQHF
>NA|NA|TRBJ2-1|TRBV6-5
TGTGCCACCTGGAGGAGGCAGGAGCAGTTCTTC
CATWRRQEQFF
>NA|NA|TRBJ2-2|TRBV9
TGTGCCAGCGCTGTCCGGGATACCAACACCGGGGAGCTGTTTTTT
CASAVRDTNTGELFF
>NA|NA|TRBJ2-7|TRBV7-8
TGTGCCAGCAGCGAGAGGGACACTGCCTACGAGCAGTACTTC
CASSERDTAYEQYF
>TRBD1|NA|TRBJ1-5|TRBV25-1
TGTGCCAGCAGTGAGCAGGGACAGAGTCAGCCCCAGCATTTT
CASSEQGQSQPQHF
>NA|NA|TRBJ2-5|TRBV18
TGTGCCAGCTCGTTGTACCAAGAGACCCAGTACTTC
CASSLYQETQYF
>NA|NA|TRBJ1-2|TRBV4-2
TGTGCCAGCAGCCAAGATACGGGTAGGGAGGACTATGGCTACACCTTC
CASSQDTGREDYGYTF
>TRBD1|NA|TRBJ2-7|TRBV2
TGTGCCAGCACTAGACAGGGGTACGAGCAGTACTTC
CASTRQGYEQYF
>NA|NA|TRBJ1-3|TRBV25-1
TGTGCCAGCAGTGGTCGTGGGTTCGGGAACACCATATATTTT
CASSGRGFGNTIYF
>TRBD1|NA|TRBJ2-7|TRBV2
TGTGCCAGCAGTGACCGGCGACAGGGGAACTACGAGCAGTACTTC
CASSDRRQGNYEQYF
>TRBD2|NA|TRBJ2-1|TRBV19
TGTGCCAGTCGCAGCGGGGGAAGCTCCTACAATGAGCAGTTCTTC
CASRSGGSSYNEQFF
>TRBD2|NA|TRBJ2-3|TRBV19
TGTGCCAGTAGTATCGGACTAGTATGGAGCACAGATACGCAGTATTTT
CASSIGLVWSTDTQYF
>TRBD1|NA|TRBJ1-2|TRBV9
TGTGCCAGCAGCGCTACACAGGGGCCCTATGGCTACACCTTC
CASSATQGPYGYTF
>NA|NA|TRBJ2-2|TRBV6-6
TGTGCCAGCAAAAAGGAGGGGTTCCCCGGGGAGCTGTTTTTT
CASKKEGFPGELFF
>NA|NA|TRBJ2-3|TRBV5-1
TGCGCCAGCAGCTTAAGACTAGGCACAGATACGCAGTATTTT
CASSLRLGTDTQYF
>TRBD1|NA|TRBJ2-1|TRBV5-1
TGCGCCAGCAGCTCGACACCACATTTAACAGGGGGCGACGAGTTCTTC
CASSSTPHLTGGDEFF
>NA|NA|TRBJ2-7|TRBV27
TGTGCCAGCAGTTCCTACCGGGACGGCTCCTACGAGCAGTACTTC
CASSSYRDGSYEQYF
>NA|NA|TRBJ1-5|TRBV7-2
TGTGCCAGCGAGCCGGGGGGCAATCAGCCCCAGCATTTT
CASEPGGNQPQHF
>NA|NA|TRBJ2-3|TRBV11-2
TGTGCCAGCAGCTTAGATGTACCCCTGGCGCAGTATTTT
CASSLDVPLAQYF
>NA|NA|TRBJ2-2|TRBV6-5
TGTGCCAGCAGGGGTACGAACACCGGGGAGCTGTTTTTT
CASRGTNTGELFF
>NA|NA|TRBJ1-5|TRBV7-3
TGTGCCAGCAGCTTAACGGGGCGACAGTTAAAGTATAGCAATCAGCCCCAGCATTTT
CASSLTGRQLKYSNQPQHF
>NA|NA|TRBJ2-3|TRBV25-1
TGTGCCAGCAGTGGTGGACAGCCCACAGATACGCAGTATTTT
CASSGGQPTDTQYF
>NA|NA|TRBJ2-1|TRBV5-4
TGTGCCAGCAGCGAAGTCGGGGCGGACGAGCAGTTCTTC
CASSEVGADEQFF
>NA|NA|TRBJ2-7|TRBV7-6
TGTGCCAGCAGCCCGAGGACGGGGAGCTCCTACGAGCAGTACTTC
CASSPRTGSSYEQYF
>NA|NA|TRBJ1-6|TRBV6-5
TGTGCCAGCAGTTACTCGGTCGGTGCCTATAATTCACCCCTCCACTTT
CASSYSVGAYNSPLHF
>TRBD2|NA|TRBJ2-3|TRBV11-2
TGTGCCAGCAGCTTAGCGGGGGGGCAAGATACGCAGTATTTT
CASSLAGGQDTQYF
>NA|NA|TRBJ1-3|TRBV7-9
TGTGCCAGCAGCTTAGAGGGGGGCTCTGGAAACACCATATATTTT
CASSLEGGSGNTIYF